The clone carrying this TCR beta chain was detected once. The sample is drawn from a study of blood T cell repertoires in COVID-19. Study information: Acute and convalescent COVID-19 samples came from the United States, Italy and Spain. T cells, B-cell-depleted T cells, or PBMCs provided the cDNA or gDNA that served as material.

Authors' processing steps: Nucleated cell number was recorded as an estimate derived from reference gene primer amplification. Sequenced by immunoSEQ multiplex PCR; TCRdb stores in-frame clones only, minus some. V and J calls and clone size follow that table, whereas D and trimming were derived from the DNA. The table includes approximately 190,000 clones, 80% detected once. V was clipped by 6 bases and J by 3 bases; unmatched bases: 6. The germline gives CDR1 MDHEN, CDR2 SYDVKM. The CDR3 is made up of 15 amino acids. The material sequenced was peripheral blood. The receptor comes from a man aged 60 to 75 with acute or convalescent COVID-19. The chain joins TRBV28 to TRBJ2-2, with 8 bases that match TRBD2. CDR3 nucleotide sequence: TGTGCCAGCAGCAAGTACGGGAGGGACACCGGGGAGCTGTTTTTT. It yields the protein CASSKYGRDTGELFF.